This T cell receptor beta chain derives from a study of T-cell reconstitution after alpha-beta-depleted transplantation in children. Unique molecular identifiers were incorporated into the prepared TCRbeta library. TCRdb fed the PCR reads into MiXCR, producing one record per CDR3 protein. The sample consists of a few hundred thousand distinct CDR3 sequences, approximately 30% of them appearing once. Trimming pared 1 base from V and 2 bases from J, leaving 12 bases between. The CDR3 is 15 residues long. In germline, CDR1 is SGHRS, CDR2 YFSETQ. Study-wide results and limits: After one year, T-cell counts and TCRbeta diversity mostly came from new T cells. It was reported that alpha-beta T cells came from several hundred expanded graft clones (about two months after transplant). Surviving recipient T cells and intrathymic progenitors accounted for some patients' high TCRbeta diversity at day 60.

As to this clonotype: Antigen: not known.

The input for sequencing was PBMCs, taken before TCRalphabeta/CD19-depleted stem cell transplant. The receptor's source is a boy under two years old with Wiskott-Aldrich syndrome, due to receive a stem cell transplant. The chain couples TRBV5-1 to TRBJ2-5; D is unresolved. CDR3 in DNA: TGCGCCAGCAGCTTGTTTCTTGGCGAGCAAGAGACCCAGTACTTC. This gives the protein CASSLFLGEQETQYF.